This T cell receptor beta chain was documented in a study of cytomegalovirus exposure and HLA in healthy donors. Study-wide findings and caveats: Reportedly, cytomegalovirus status was diagnosed with high sensitivity and specificity.

Per the germline V gene, CDR1 is LGHNT and CDR2 is FRNRAP. V was clipped by 0 bases and J by 7 bases; unmatched bases: 4. The length of the CDR3 is 15 residues. As for this clone: Its antigen remains unidentified.

Sequencing used immunoSEQ multiplex PCR; TCRdb keeps in-frame clones, though not all of them. The table shows 190,000 or so clones, with approximately 84% occurring only once. The J gene is TRBJ2-1, the V gene TRBV12-5, with 9 bases aligning to TRBD1. Sample: PBMCs. The clonotype originates from a woman aged 18-30 years in good health and CMV-seropositive. The CDR3 loop reads CASGLVTGGWNEQFF. The CDR3 DNA follows: TGTGCTAGTGGTTTGGTGACAGGGGGATGGAATGAGCAGTTCTTC.